This T cell receptor (beta chain) was obtained from a study of T cell responses to AZD1222 COVID-19 vaccine. Concerning this clone: Its antigen is currently unknown.

Here immunoSEQ multiplex PCR was the method, and the copy in TCRdb shows in-frame clones only, minus some. Among about 110,000 clones listed, about 94% were seen once. Notes on the study in general: Spike was spanned by vaccine-associated CD4 TCRs, with dominance at 160-218 and 743-854.

The CDR3 extends over 13 amino acids. Unmatched junction bases numbered 5, after V lost 4 bases and J lost 9 bases. CDR1 LGHDT and CDR2 YNNKEL come from the germline V gene (reference sequence). J is TRBJ1-2 and V is TRBV3-1 (or the pseudogene TRBV3-2); 10 bases match TRBD1. This TCR derives from an adult who received the AZD1222 COVID-19 vaccine. The sample consisted of peripheral blood, taken 28 days after the second AZD1222 dose. In DNA, the CDR3 is TGTGCCAGCAGCCGGGACAGGGGTATGAGCTACACCTTC. Protein product: CASSRDRGMSYTF.